Listed below are T cell receptor beta chains from one sample, sequenced in a study of T cell responses to AZD1222 COVID-19 vaccine. Sequenced by immunoSEQ multiplex PCR; TCRdb stores in-frame clones only, minus some. The top ten clones hold about 50% of a sample with 95,000 to 110,000 clones, roughly 91% of them seen once. Sequencing was performed on peripheral blood, taken on day 0 of AZD1222 vaccination. These receptors were obtained from an adult in good health. Each CDR3 is given with its conserved first and last residue. The D gene is left open where the match is weak. Clone size appears in some rows only: once, few, many, or a class for an expanded clone.

j_gene,v_gene,d_gene,abundance,CDR3aa,CDR3nt
TRBJ2-7,TRBV30,-,-,CAWSGGPYEQYF,TGTGCCTGGAGCGGGGGGCCCTACGAGCAGTACTTC
TRBJ1-4,TRBV18,-,-,CASSPQGSNEKLFF,TGTGCCAGCTCACCCCAGGGATCTAATGAAAAACTGTTTTTT
TRBJ2-7,TRBV6-6,TRBD2,-,CASSRTSGSYEQYF,TGTGCCAGCAGCAGGACTAGCGGCTCCTACGAGCAGTACTTC
TRBJ2-7,TRBV6-2/TRBV6-3,-,-,CASSYGGPWFYEQYF,TGTGCCAGCAGTTATGGGGGGCCGTGGTTCTACGAGCAGTACTTC
TRBJ1-1,TRBV7-2,-,-,CASREPAVAEAFF,TGTGCCAGCAGAGAACCGGCCGTGGCTGAAGCTTTCTTT
TRBJ1-1,TRBV21-1,-,-,CANINNTEAFF,TGTGCCAACATTAACAACACTGAAGCTTTCTTT
TRBJ1-4,TRBV2,-,-,CATTRKARGDLPFF,TGTGCCACCACGCGGAAGGCCCGTGGGGACTTACCGTTTTTT
TRBJ2-2,TRBV5-1,-,-,CASSSATTANTGELFF,TGCGCCAGCAGCTCGGCGACCACTGCTAACACCGGGGAGCTGTTTTTT
TRBJ2-7,TRBV18,TRBD1,-,CASSRQSDRGAAQYF,TGTGCCAGCTCACGGCAGAGTGACAGGGGAGCAGCGCAGTACTTC
TRBJ2-7,TRBV2,TRBD1,-,CASRRGQADYEQYF,TGTGCCAGTAGAAGGGGACAGGCGGACTACGAGCAGTACTTC
TRBJ2-3,TRBV19,TRBD2,-,CASSIDLGGRPFF,TGTGCCAGTAGTATAGATCTAGGCGGGAGGCCTTTTTTT
TRBJ1-5,TRBV28,-,once,CASRLRGSVRDSNQPQHF,TGTGCCAGCAGGTTAAGGGGGTCGGTTAGGGACAGCAATCAGCCCCAGCATTTT
TRBJ1-1,TRBV10-3,TRBD1,-,CAISERSGGAEAFF,TGTGCCATCAGTGAGAGGTCAGGGGGCGCTGAAGCTTTCTTT
TRBJ2-5,TRBV4-1,-,-,CASSQGLRPQYF,TGCGCCAGCAGCCAAGGCCTCCGTCCCCAGTACTTC
TRBJ2-5,TRBV5-1,-,-,CASSLQETQYF,TGCGCCAGCAGCTTGCAAGAGACCCAGTACTTC
TRBJ1-1,TRBV5-1,TRBD1,-,CASRGQTFDTEAFF,TGCGCCAGCAGGGGACAGACCTTTGACACTGAAGCTTTCTTT
TRBJ2-4,TRBV7-2,-,-,CASSPRRGVGAKNIQYF,TGTGCCAGCAGCCCGAGGCGGGGAGTTGGGGCCAAAAACATTCAGTACTTC
TRBJ1-5,TRBV3-1/TRBV3-2,TRBD1,-,CASSPGTGDQTQHF,TGTGCCAGCAGCCCCGGGACAGGGGATCAGACCCAGCATTTT
TRBJ2-7,TRBV7-6,-,-,CASSPSVDGYEQYF,TGTGCCAGCAGCCCGAGCGTTGATGGTTACGAGCAGTACTTC
TRBJ2-1,TRBV9,TRBD2,-,CASSATGTSGSFSYNEQFF,TGTGCCAGCAGCGCCACCGGGACTAGCGGCTCCTTCTCCTACAATGAGCAGTTCTTC
TRBJ2-7,TRBV6-5,-,once,CASSPQITSDEQYF,TGTGCCAGCAGCCCACAGATAACTTCCGACGAGCAGTACTTC
TRBJ1-3,TRBV6-6,TRBD1,-,CASTDRVNTIYF,TGTGCCAGCACCGACAGGGTAAACACCATATATTTT
TRBJ2-5,TRBV7-3,TRBD1,-,CASSLRGGRGETQYF,TGTGCCAGCAGCTTAAGAGGGGGCAGGGGTGAGACCCAGTACTTC
TRBJ2-2,TRBV7-2,-,-,CASSLAEEGLGGELFF,TGTGCCAGCAGCTTAGCCGAAGAAGGGCTGGGCGGGGAGCTGTTTTTT
TRBJ2-7,TRBV4-3,-,-,CASSQDPRSYEQYF,TGCGCCAGCAGCCAAGATCCCCGGAGCTACGAGCAGTACTTC
TRBJ2-7,TRBV5-6,-,-,CASSLGFSYEQYF,TGTGCCAGCAGCTTGGGGTTTTCCTACGAGCAGTACTTC
TRBJ2-5,TRBV5-8,TRBD2,-,CASSFGSEWTSGRQETQYF,TGTGCCAGCAGCTTCGGGTCTGAGTGGACTAGCGGGAGGCAGGAGACCCAGTACTTC
TRBJ2-7,TRBV6-2/TRBV6-3,TRBD2,-,CASSYSKIGSSGGSSYEQYF,TGTGCCAGCAGTTACTCGAAAATAGGCTCTAGCGGGGGGAGCTCCTACGAGCAGTACTTC
TRBJ2-1,TRBV28,-,-,CASSPRRAFNNEQFF,TGTGCCAGCAGCCCAAGGAGGGCCTTCAACAATGAGCAGTTCTTC
TRBJ1-1,TRBV27,-,-,CASSPRGRAYTEAFF,TGTGCCAGCAGTCCCCGGGGGAGGGCGTACACTGAAGCTTTCTTT
TRBJ1-4,TRBV18,-,-,CASSQDSGEKLFF,TGTGCCAGCTCACAAGACAGTGGAGAAAAACTGTTTTTT
TRBJ2-3,TRBV27,TRBD2,-,CASNRVTGGRTDTQYF,TGTGCCAGCAACCGCGTGACGGGAGGGCGCACAGATACGCAGTATTTT
TRBJ1-1,TRBV18,-,-,CASSTVTNTEAFF,TGTGCCAGCTCGACAGTAACGAACACTGAAGCTTTCTTT
TRBJ2-1,TRBV7-3,-,-,CASSLSRDNNEQFF,TGTGCCAGCAGCTTAAGTCGGGACAACAATGAGCAGTTCTTC
TRBJ1-1,TRBV30,TRBD1,-,CAWGGQGNTEAFF,TGTGCCTGGGGCGGACAGGGGAACACTGAAGCTTTCTTT
TRBJ2-5,TRBV3-1/TRBV3-2,-,once,CASSQQRQRETQYF,TGTGCCAGCAGCCAACAAAGACAGAGGGAGACCCAGTACTTC
TRBJ1-2,TRBV5-1,-,-,CASSPGLPGTYGYTF,TGCGCCAGCAGCCCGGGACTTCCCGGCACCTATGGCTACACCTTC
TRBJ2-3,TRBV6-5,TRBD2,-,CASSIAGGYTDTQYF,TGTGCCAGCAGTATAGCGGGAGGGTACACAGATACGCAGTATTTT
TRBJ1-4,TRBV7-8,-,-,CASSFPGVNEKLFF,TGTGCCAGCAGCTTCCCTGGGGTTAATGAAAAACTGTTTTTT
TRBJ1-2,TRBV28,-,once,CASSLLIQGGYTF,TGTGCCAGCAGTTTATTGATCCAAGGAGGCTACACCTTC
TRBJ2-5,TRBV18,TRBD2,-,CASSPGSGRETQYF,TGTGCCAGCTCACCAGGCAGCGGGAGAGAGACCCAGTACTTC